The source of this T cell receptor (beta chain) is a study of T cell changes during pregnancy in multiple sclerosis. The CDR3 runs to 14 residues. V dropped 4 bases and J dropped 1; count of bases not matched to a gene: 4. Looked up from germline, CDR1 is SGDLS and CDR2 is YYNGEE. Measured with immunoSEQ multiplex PCR; TCRdb has only the in-frame clones, and not every one. The data contain approximately 50,000 clones, 80% to 95% of them singletons. The chain uses TRBV9 and TRBJ1-1; 7 positions match TRBD1. The sequencing here drew on CD4+ T cells from peripheral blood mononuclear cells, taken after pregnancy. The receptor was derived from a female donor with multiple sclerosis, enrolled in a pregnancy study. The CDR3 bases are TGTGCCAGCAGCCTCCGACAGGGGAACACTGAAGCTTTCTTT. This translates into CASSLRQGNTEAFF.